This T cell receptor beta chain was recovered during a study of OX40 agonist ivuxolimab in advanced cancers. Germline lookup yields CDR1 MGHDK and CDR2 SYGVNS. With 5 bases clipped from V and 5 bases from J, the junction kept 1 base outside the gene matches. There are 12 residues in the CDR3. TCRdb keeps only in-frame clones here, not all; method: immunoSEQ multiplex PCR. The table records over 9,000 clones, around 84% of them present only once. This chain connects TRBV25-1 to TRBJ2-3, with 7 bases fitting TRBD2. The TCR sequence derives from an adult with an advanced solid tumor such as melanoma, head and neck, liver or kidney cancer. This specimen consisted of CD4+ or CD8+ T cells sorted from blood, obtained in a trial of the OX40 agonist ivuxolimab. The CDR3 sequence: CASSPGGDTQYF. The CDR3, as DNA: TGTGCCAGCAGTCCGGGGGGAGATACGCAGTATTTT.